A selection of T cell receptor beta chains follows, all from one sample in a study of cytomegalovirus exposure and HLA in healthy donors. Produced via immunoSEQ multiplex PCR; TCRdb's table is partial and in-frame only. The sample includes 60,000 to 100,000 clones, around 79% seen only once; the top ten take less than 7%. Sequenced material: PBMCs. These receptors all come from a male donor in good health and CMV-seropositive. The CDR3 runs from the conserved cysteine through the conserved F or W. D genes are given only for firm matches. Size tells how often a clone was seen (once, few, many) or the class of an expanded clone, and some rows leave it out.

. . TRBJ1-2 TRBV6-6 CASRGVSPYGYTF TGTGCCAGCAGAGGGGTCAGCCCCTATGGCTACACCTTC
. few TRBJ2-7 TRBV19 CASSLYLTGEQYF TGTGCCAGTAGTCTCTATTTGACGGGCGAGCAGTACTTC
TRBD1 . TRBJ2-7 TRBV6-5 CASTRGQGLYEQYF TGTGCCAGCACCCGGGGACAGGGCCTCTACGAGCAGTACTTC
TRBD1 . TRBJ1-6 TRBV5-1 CASSWDRSNSPLHF TGCGCCAGCAGCTGGGACAGGTCAAATTCACCCCTCCACTTT
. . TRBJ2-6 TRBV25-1 CASGHTSGANVLTF TGTGCCAGCGGACACACCTCTGGGGCCAACGTCCTGACTTTC
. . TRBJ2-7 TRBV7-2 CASSFTEGLEQYF TGTGCCAGCAGTTTTACAGAAGGTCTCGAGCAGTACTTC
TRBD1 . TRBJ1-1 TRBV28 CASKTGQGGTEAFF TGTGCCAGCAAAACAGGACAGGGGGGGACTGAAGCTTTCTTT
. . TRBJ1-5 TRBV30 CAWSALGRLHNQPQHF TGTGCCTGGAGTGCCCTCGGGAGGTTGCACAATCAGCCCCAGCATTTT
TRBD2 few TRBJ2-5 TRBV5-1 CASSVQTSGKGETQYF TGCGCCAGCAGCGTTCAGACTAGCGGGAAAGGGGAGACCCAGTACTTC
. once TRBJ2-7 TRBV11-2 CASSFIRQKAAYEQYF TGTGCCAGCAGTTTTATTAGGCAGAAGGCGGCCTACGAGCAGTACTTC
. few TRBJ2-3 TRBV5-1 CASSFPGEDTQYF TGCGCCAGCAGCTTCCCAGGGGAAGATACGCAGTATTTT
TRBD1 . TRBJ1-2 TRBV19 CASSRDPGQNGYTF TGTGCCAGTAGCAGAGACCCGGGACAGAATGGCTACACCTTC
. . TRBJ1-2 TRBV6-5 CASSRDSPANYGYTF TGTGCCAGCAGTCGCGACAGTCCAGCTAACTATGGCTACACCTTC
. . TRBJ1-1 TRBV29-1 CSVESKGPGTGAFF TGCAGCGTTGAGTCAAAGGGGCCGGGTACCGGAGCTTTCTTT
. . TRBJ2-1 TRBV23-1 CASSQLGGGYNEQFF TGCGCCAGCAGTCAATTAGGGGGTGGATACAATGAGCAGTTCTTC
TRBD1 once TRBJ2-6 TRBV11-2 CASSLQGSGANVLTF TGTGCCAGCAGCCTACAGGGGTCTGGGGCCAACGTCCTGACTTTC
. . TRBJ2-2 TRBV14 CASSPVRFTGELFF TGTGCCAGCAGCCCGGTTCGGTTCACCGGGGAGCTGTTTTTT
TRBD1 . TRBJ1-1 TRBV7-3 CASSLTGQGRGNTEAFF TGTGCCAGCAGCTTAACCGGACAGGGAAGGGGGAACACTGAAGCTTTCTTT
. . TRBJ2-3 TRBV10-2 CASSTSTDTQYF TGCGCCAGCAGTACTAGCACAGATACGCAGTATTTT
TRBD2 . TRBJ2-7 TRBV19 CASRSSGLTSYEQYF TGTGCCAGTAGATCTAGCGGGCTCACCTCCTACGAGCAGTACTTC
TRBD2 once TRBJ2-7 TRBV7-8 CASSQRGQGTYEQYF TGTGCCAGCAGCCAGCGGGGGCAGGGAACCTACGAGCAGTACTTC
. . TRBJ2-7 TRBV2 CASGQSYEQYF TGTGCCAGCGGACAGTCCTACGAGCAGTACTTC
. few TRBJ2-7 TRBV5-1 CASSLGADFSYEQYF TGCGCCAGCAGCTTGGGGGCGGACTTCTCCTACGAGCAGTACTTC
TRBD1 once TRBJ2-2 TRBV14 CASSERDRGTGELFF TGTGCCAGCAGTGAAAGGGACAGGGGCACCGGGGAGCTGTTTTTT
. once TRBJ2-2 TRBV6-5 CASSYLSTGELFF TGTGCCAGCAGTTACTTGAGTACCGGGGAGCTGTTTTTT
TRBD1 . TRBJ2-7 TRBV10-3 CATETTGNAYEQYF TGTGCCACCGAAACGACAGGGAATGCCTACGAGCAGTACTTC
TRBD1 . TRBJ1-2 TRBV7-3 CASSSRPTGGGYTF TGTGCCAGCAGCTCAAGGCCTACAGGGGGAGGCTACACCTTC
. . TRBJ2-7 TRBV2 CASSYRGTYEQYF TGTGCCAGCAGTTACCGGGGAACCTACGAGCAGTACTTC
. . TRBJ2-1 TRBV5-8 CASSLGSVEQFF TGTGCCAGCAGCTTGGGGTCGGTCGAGCAGTTCTTC
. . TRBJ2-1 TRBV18 CASSPERLSYNEQFF TGTGCCAGCTCACCGGAGAGGTTGTCCTACAATGAGCAGTTCTTC
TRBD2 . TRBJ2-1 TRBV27 CASSLAGGPGSEQFF TGTGCCAGCAGTTTAGCGGGAGGGCCGGGTAGTGAGCAGTTCTTC
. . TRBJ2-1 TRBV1 CTSSFVAGDPNEQFF TGCACCAGCAGTTTTGTGGCGGGGGACCCCAATGAGCAGTTCTTC
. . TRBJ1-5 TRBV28 CASRGGRSSNQPQHF TGTGCCAGCAGGGGGGGACGGAGTAGCAATCAGCCCCAGCATTTT
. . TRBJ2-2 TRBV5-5 CASSLFLTGANTGELFF TGTGCCAGCAGCTTGTTTCTGACAGGCGCGAACACCGGGGAGCTGTTTTTT
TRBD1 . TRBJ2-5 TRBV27 CASSAPGQGKETQYF TGTGCCAGCAGTGCCCCGGGACAGGGGAAAGAGACCCAGTACTTC
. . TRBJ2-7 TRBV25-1 CASSGQRGSAYEQYF TGTGCCAGCAGTGGACAGAGAGGTTCCGCCTACGAGCAGTACTTC
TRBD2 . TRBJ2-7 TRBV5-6 CASTVTGGARSYEQYF TGTGCCAGCACCGTCACCGGGGGGGCGAGGTCCTACGAGCAGTACTTC
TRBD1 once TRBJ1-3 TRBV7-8 CASSLTPGQGVGNTIYF TGTGCCAGCAGCCTAACCCCGGGACAGGGGGTTGGAAACACCATATATTTT
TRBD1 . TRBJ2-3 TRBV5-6 CASSTGTDSSTDTQYF TGTGCCAGCAGCACTGGGACAGACTCTAGCACAGATACGCAGTATTTT
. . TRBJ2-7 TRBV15 CATSRDWGTDSYEQYF TGTGCCACCAGCAGAGATTGGGGGACTGACTCCTACGAGCAGTACTTC
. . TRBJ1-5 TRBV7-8 CASSLREGWLNVIQPQHF TGTGCCAGCAGCCTCCGCGAGGGCTGGCTAAATGTAATTCAGCCCCAGCATTTT
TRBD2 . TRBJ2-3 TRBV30 CAWSLISGIHDTQYF TGTGCCTGGAGTCTTATTAGCGGGATCCACGATACGCAGTATTTT
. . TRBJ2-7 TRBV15 CATSRLDQGGSYEQYF TGTGCCACCAGCAGACTCGATCAGGGTGGCTCCTACGAGCAGTACTTC
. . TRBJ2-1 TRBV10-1 CASNRDTKSSYNEQFF TGCGCCAGCAACCGGGACACTAAGAGCTCCTACAATGAGCAGTTCTTC
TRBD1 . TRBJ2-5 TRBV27 CASSPRQGQETQYF TGTGCCAGCAGTCCCCGACAGGGGCAAGAGACCCAGTACTTC
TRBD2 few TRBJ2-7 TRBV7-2 CASSNMGLAGDEQYF TGTGCCAGCAGCAATATGGGACTAGCGGGAGACGAGCAGTACTTC
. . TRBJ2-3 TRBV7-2 CASSPDYLSTDTQYF TGTGCCAGCAGCCCGGACTACTTAAGCACAGATACGCAGTATTTT
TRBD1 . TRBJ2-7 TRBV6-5 CASSYEEGTGRNEQYF TGTGCCAGCAGTTACGAAGAGGGGACAGGGAGGAACGAGCAGTACTTC